This T cell receptor beta chain was identified in a study of T cell responses to AZD1222 COVID-19 vaccine. Study-level results: Just a handful of people given AZD1222 tested seropositive at baseline. In the spike-specific TCR repertoire, nearly half reportedly target unmutated variant regions.

The germline V and J ends were trimmed by 4 bases and 1 base, with 22 bases remaining between them. Germline V gene lookup returns CDR1 SEHNR and CDR2 FQNEAQ (reference sequence). The CDR3 is made up of 18 amino acids. Using immunoSEQ multiplex PCR, the repertoire was profiled, and TCRdb retains in-frame clones only, with some absent. The sample records more than 60,000 clones, roughly 85% being singletons. Notes on this clone: What it binds is not known.

This sequence joins TRBV7-9 and TRBJ1-2; D is uncertain. The TCR originated in an adult who received the AZD1222 COVID-19 vaccine. The sample was peripheral blood, taken 28 days after the second AZD1222 dose. CDR3 DNA: TGTGCCAGCAGCTCACCGGACGGCTACAGCGAATTTAACTATGGCTACACCTTC. It encodes CASSSPDGYSEFNYGYTF. The full variable domain, its missing parts supplied by reference TRBV7-9 and TRBJ1-2, is DTGVSQNPRHKITKRGQNVTFRCDPISEHNRLYWYRQTLGQGPEFLTYFQNEAQLEKSRLLSDRFSAERPKGSFSTLEIQRTEQGDSAMYLCASSSPDGYSEFNYGYTFGSGTRLTVV.